Below are 32 T cell receptor beta chains sequenced from a single sample in a study of T cells expressing NK-cell markers. From the 5' RACE reads, TCRdb lists one entry per CDR3 protein and no DNA. Seen in this sample are a few hundred thousand distinct CDR3 sequences; the ten most common clones hold over 4%. Sequenced sample: blood T cells: a sorted CD56 or NKG2C T cell subset, CD4+ or CD8+ T cells, or bulk PBMC T cells (not recorded which). Receptors were obtained from a man aged 18-75 years in good health.

The genes are TRBV29-1 and TRBJ1-3. This CDR3 spans 15 amino acids. Germline CDR1 is SQVTM and CDR2 is ANQGSEA. The CDR3 here is CSVEVKGMAGNTIYF.

V is TRBV19 and J is TRBJ2-1; TCRdb picks TRBD2, but there is no DNA to check that call. CDR1 and CDR2 from the germline V gene are LNHDA and SQIVND (reference sequence). CDR3 length equals 16 residues. The CDR3 here is CASSSLTSGAYNEQFF.

The chain has TRBV27 and TRBJ2-1; TCRdb indicates TRBD2, and absent DNA this call remains unverified. CDR3 size: 18 residues. Germline CDR1 reads MNHEY; CDR2 reads SMNVEV (reference sequence). This CDR3 is CASSLGPPRLAVYNEQFF.

J is TRBJ2-7 and V is TRBV7-2; TCRdb's D gene call, TRBD1, goes unchecked for lack of DNA. The length of the CDR3 is 14 residues. Germline CDR1 is SGHTA and CDR2 is FQGNSA. The CDR3 reads CASSLGQGFGEQYF.

The chain links TRBV20-1 to TRBJ2-1; as DNA is missing, the TRBD1 call by TCRdb cannot be tested. The CDR3 is 15 residues long. Germline V gene lookup returns CDR1 DFQATT and CDR2 SNEGSKA (reference sequence). The CDR3 here is CSARDLGGGWNEQFF.

CDR3 amino acids: CASSFTVGAGARSYNEQFF. The V and J genes are TRBV7-2 and TRBJ2-1; as DNA is missing, the TRBD1 call by TCRdb cannot be tested. CDR1 is SGHTA, CDR2 FQGNSA, per germline. The CDR3 is made up of 19 amino acids.

The chain carries TRBV10-3 and TRBJ2-5; TCRdb returns TRBD1, unconfirmable since there is no DNA. The CDR3 runs to 14 residues. Germline CDR1 is ENHRY and CDR2 is SYGVKD. The CDR3 spells CATRWGPGKETQYF.

This chain connects TRBV12-3 or TRBV12-4 to TRBJ1-6. The CDR3 runs to 14 residues. CDR3 loop: CASSFRQSNSPLHF.

The chain is built from TRBV12-3 or TRBV12-4 and TRBJ1-2; absent DNA, TCRdb's TRBD1 call cannot be checked. This CDR3 spans 15 amino acids. The CDR3 spells CASSRTGVTYYGYTF.

The chain joins TRBV7-3 to TRBJ2-2; TCRdb indicates TRBD1, and absent DNA this call remains unverified. There are 16 residues in the CDR3. CDR1 is SGHTA, CDR2 FQGTGA, per germline. The CDR3 is CASSLMAGANTGELFF.

The J gene is TRBJ2-3, the V gene TRBV7-7; TCRdb names TRBD1, which stays unverified in the absence of DNA. CDR1 is SSHAT and CDR2 is FNYEAQ in the germline V gene (reference sequence). This CDR3 has 15 amino acids. The CDR3: CASSLGPPGADTQYF.

The chain couples TRBV7-2 to TRBJ2-7; as DNA is missing, the TRBD1 call by TCRdb cannot be tested. Germline CDR1 SGHTA, CDR2 FQGNSA. This CDR3 has 16 residues. Here the CDR3 reads CASSLGGPTGAYEQYF.

The genes are TRBV24-1 and TRBJ2-7; as DNA is missing, the TRBD1 call by TCRdb cannot be tested. CDR3 length equals 16 residues. Germline CDR1 is KGHDR and CDR2 is SFDVKD. The CDR3 sequence is CATSDWDREGIYEQYF.

The rearrangement joins TRBV11-1 to TRBJ2-2; TCRdb's assignment of TRBD1 cannot be checked, as there is no DNA. The CDR3 spans 19 residues. CDR1 and CDR2 from the germline V gene are SGHAT and FQDESV (reference sequence). The CDR3 is CASSSRDSLLSLNTGELFF.

The chain uses TRBV7-8 and TRBJ2-7; TCRdb lists TRBD1, though no DNA is available to test this call. Germline assignment: CDR1 SGHVS and CDR2 FQNEAQ. This CDR3 region has 15 residues. CDR3 protein: CASSLGRGLYYEQYF.

This sequence joins TRBV6-1 and TRBJ1-2. The CDR3 totals 16 residues. The V gene's germline CDR1 is MNHNS and CDR2 SASEGT. CDR3 amino acids: CASSGLEHWRENGYTF.

The chain employs TRBV18 and TRBJ2-7. The CDR3 totals 14 residues. Germline loops: CDR1 KGHSH, CDR2 LQKENI. The CDR3 protein is CASSPPGITYEQYF.

The chain recombines TRBV27 with TRBJ2-6; lacking DNA, the TRBD1 call made by TCRdb goes unchecked. Germline-derived CDR1 and CDR2 are MNHEY and SMNVEV (reference sequence). The length of the CDR3 is 14 residues. The CDR3 protein is CATKPGAGANVLTF.

The gene calls are TRBV7-2 and TRBJ2-5. Germline V gene lookup returns CDR1 SGHTA and CDR2 FQGNSA. The CDR3 length is 14 residues. The CDR3 sequence is CASSWMGREETQYF.

The rearrangement uses TRBV5-1 and TRBJ1-1; no DNA is available, so the TRBD1 call from TCRdb remains unchecked. CDR3 length: 15 amino acids. Germline assignment: CDR1 SGHRS and CDR2 YFSETQ. This chain's CDR3 is CASSGETGLDTEAFF.

The CDR3 protein is CASRPTSGGISYNEQFF. The chain carries TRBV5-1 and TRBJ2-1; TCRdb outputs TRBD2, but without DNA this stays unchecked. Looked up from germline, CDR1 is SGHRS and CDR2 is YFSETQ. CDR3 size: 17 residues.

The CDR3 sequence: CASSLADMAGTWALSGELFF. This sequence joins TRBV5-1 and TRBJ2-2; TCRdb names TRBD1, which stays unverified in the absence of DNA. Per the germline V gene, CDR1 is SGHRS and CDR2 is YFSETQ. This CDR3 has 20 amino acids.

The gene calls are TRBV11-2 and TRBJ2-3; TCRdb designates TRBD2, a call that cannot be tested without DNA. The CDR3 has 18 amino acids. Germline V CDR1 and CDR2: SGHAT, FQNNGV. CDR3 protein: CASSFQISGSGATDTQYF.

The chain joins TRBV7-8 to TRBJ2-5; TCRdb reports TRBD2, a call that lacks DNA to check it against. Germline-derived CDR1 and CDR2 are SGHVS and FQNEAQ. The CDR3 covers 15 residues. CDR3 residues: CASSLASGEGRTQYF.

V gene TRBV6-6 combines with J gene TRBJ2-7. This CDR3 is built from 12 residues. Germline V gene sequence: CDR1 MNHNY, CDR2 SVGAGI (reference sequence). The CDR3 region is CASTHGSYEQYF.

The V and J genes are TRBV5-1 and TRBJ1-4. The CDR3 runs to 15 residues. The germline V gene has CDR1 SGHRS and CDR2 YFSETQ. CDR3 loop: CASSRAGGSGEKLFF.

The chain links TRBV12-5 to TRBJ1-5. Germline V gene data show CDR1 as LGHNT and CDR2 as FRNRAP. The CDR3 contains 16 residues. CDR3: CASGLEGTYSNQPQHF.

V gene TRBV20-1 combines with J gene TRBJ1-6; TCRdb picks TRBD1, but there is no DNA to check that call. Germline V CDR1 and CDR2: DFQATT, SNEGSKA (reference sequence). This CDR3 comprises 14 residues. CDR3 region: CSARDKAGSSPLHF.

This sequence joins TRBV2 and TRBJ1-4. The CDR3 runs 11 residues. Looked up from germline, CDR1 is SNHLY and CDR2 is FYNNEI. The CDR3 is CASKAGEKLFF.

CDR3: CASSTRTSGGPGTDTQYF. The chain links TRBV12-3 or TRBV12-4 to TRBJ2-3; TCRdb's D call of TRBD2 is untestable without DNA. The CDR3 is 18 residues long.

The chain uses TRBV20-1 and TRBJ1-1; TCRdb's D call of TRBD1 is untestable without DNA. This CDR3 contains 18 residues. The germline CDR1 and CDR2 sequences are DFQATT and SNEGSKA (reference sequence). CDR3 residues: CSARVQGAPIGKNTEAFF.

The CDR3 sequence: CASTNRRSTEAFF. The chain combines TRBV19 with TRBJ1-1. The CDR3 contains 13 residues. Germline assignment: CDR1 LNHDA and CDR2 SQIVND (reference sequence). Looking up the rest from reference TRBV19 and TRBJ1-1 gives the full variable domain: DGGITQSPKYLFRKEGQNVTLSCEQNLNHDAMYWYRQDPGQGLRLIYYSQIVNDFQKGDIAEGYSVSREKKESFPLTVTSAQKNPTAFYLCASTNRRSTEAFFGQGTRLTVV.